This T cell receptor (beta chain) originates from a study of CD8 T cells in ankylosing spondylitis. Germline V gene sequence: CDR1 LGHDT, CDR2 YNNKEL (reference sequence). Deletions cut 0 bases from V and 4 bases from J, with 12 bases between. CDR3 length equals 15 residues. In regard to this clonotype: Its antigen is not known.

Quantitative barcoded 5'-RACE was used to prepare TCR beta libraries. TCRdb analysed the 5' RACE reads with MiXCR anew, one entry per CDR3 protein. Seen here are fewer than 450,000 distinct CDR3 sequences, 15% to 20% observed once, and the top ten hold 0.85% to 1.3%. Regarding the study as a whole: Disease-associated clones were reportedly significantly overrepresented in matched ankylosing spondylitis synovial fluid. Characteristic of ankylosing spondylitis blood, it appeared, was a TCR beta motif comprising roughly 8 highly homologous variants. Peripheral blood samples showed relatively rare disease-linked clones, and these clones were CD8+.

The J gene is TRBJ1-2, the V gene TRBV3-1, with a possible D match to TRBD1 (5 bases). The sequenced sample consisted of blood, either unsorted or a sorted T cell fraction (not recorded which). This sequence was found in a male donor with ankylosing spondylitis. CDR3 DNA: TGTGCCAGCAGCCAAGAAACGACGGGACGCTATGGCTACACCTTC. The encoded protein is CASSQETTGRYGYTF.